The sequence of this T cell receptor (beta chain) was determined in a study of post-analysis software for immune sequencing data. Broader study findings: About five TRBV segments were more frequent in patients than controls; TRBV5-6, TRBV5-1 and TRBV20-1 belonged to this group.

Prepared TCR beta cDNA libraries contained unique molecular identifiers. Input amounts of roughly 0.9 to 10 million T cells were used. These gave about 500,000 cDNA molecules, so each molecule approximated one T cell. In TCRdb, the PCR reads were re-called with MiXCR into one record per CDR3 protein. The table includes 740,000 or so distinct CDR3 sequences, roughly 50% detected once. The germline V gene has CDR1 SGHTA and CDR2 FQGNSA. The CDR3 runs to 17 residues. Comment on this clonotype: The antigen is unknown. Sequence at one end of the junction differs from germline and may be a read error.

Sequenced sample: blood. The V call is TRBV7-2, the J call TRBJ2-3; D perhaps matches TRBD2 (5 bases). This TCR came from a girl aged 10 to 17 with multiple sclerosis. The CDR3 region is CASSPVGSGRMTDTQYF. CDR3 nucleotide sequence: TGCGCCAGCAGCCCGGTGGGGAGCGGCCGAATGACAGATACGCAGTATTTT.